This entry lists 26 T cell receptor beta chains sequenced from one sample in a study of OX40 agonist ivuxolimab in advanced cancers. This table comes from immunoSEQ multiplex PCR, and its TCRdb copy is limited to in-frame clones, with some not included. The data contain around 71,000 clones, under 80% of them singletons. The sample here was CD4+ or CD8+ T cells sorted from blood, taken in a trial of the OX40 agonist ivuxolimab. These TCRs come from an adult with an advanced solid tumor such as melanoma, head and neck, liver or kidney cancer.

This chain connects TRBV19 to TRBJ1-5; no definite D call. Trimming removed 5 bases from V and 0 bases from J, with 8 bases in between. The CDR3 has 14 amino acids. CDR1 is LNHDA, CDR2 SQIVND, per germline (reference sequence). The CDR3 nucleotides are TGTGCCAGTAGTTTGTACGGTAGCAATCAGCCCCAGCATTTT. The encoded protein is CASSLYGSNQPQHF.

As to this clone: Lacking the conserved final phenylalanine or tryptophan, this CDR3 likely reflects a read error. Because the CDR3's place on the DNA is in doubt, the DNA is left out and the CDR3 is given as listed by TCRdb. The J gene is TRBJ1-2, the V gene TRBV11-2. The CDR3 is 12 amino acids in total, end residues counted. Germline CDR1 reads SGHAT; CDR2 reads FQNNGV. The CDR3 loop reads CASSSEVGPYHI.

The chain joins TRBV6-1 to TRBJ2-7, with D perhaps TRBD1 (6 bases). Germline V gene sequence: CDR1 MNHNS, CDR2 SASEGT. This CDR3 has 13 amino acids. The V and J ends lost 8 bases and 0 bases respectively, with 11 bases between them. Here the CDR3 DNA reads TGTGCCAGCGCCCGGGACATCTCCTACGAGCAGTACTTC. It encodes CASARDISYEQYF.

Comments on this clone: The junction departs from germline at one end; a sequencing error may be responsible. The rearrangement joins TRBV4-3 to TRBJ1-5; no reliable D call. CDR3 length: 18 amino acids. In germline, CDR1 is LGHNA, CDR2 YSLEER. CDR3 sequence: CASSQSPWTRNRYQSQHF. CDR3 nucleotides: TGCGCCAGCAGCCAAAGCCCCTGGACGCGGAATAGGTATCAGTCCCAGCATTTT.

With respect to this clone: Other nucleotide sequences in the sample specify the same CDR3. The chain recombines TRBV18 with TRBJ2-5; D ambiguous. The CDR3 contains 13 residues. In germline, CDR1 is KGHSH, CDR2 LQKENI. Trimming took off 2 bases at V and 1 base at J, with 5 bases between the two ends. CDR3 DNA: TGTGCCAGCTCACCAACCCGCCAAGAGACCCAGTACTTC. Translated, it gives CASSPTRQETQYF.

This clone was recorded only once. The gene calls are TRBV5-1 and TRBJ2-7, with D possibly being TRBD1 (5 bases). Germline V lookup: CDR1 SGHRS, CDR2 YFSETQ. The CDR3 totals 14 residues. V was trimmed by 4 bases and J by 0 bases, leaving 11 bases between them. CDR3 sequence reads: CASSVPTGSYEQYF. The CDR3 region has the DNA TGCGCCAGCAGCGTCCCTACAGGCTCCTACGAGCAGTACTTC.

The chain combines TRBV30 with TRBJ2-5; D is tentatively TRBD1 or TRBD2 (6 bases each). CDR3 length: 14 amino acids. Trimming took 1 base from V and 2 from J, leaving 11 bases between them. Looked up from germline, CDR1 is GTSNPN and CDR2 is SVGIG (reference sequence). The CDR3: CAWSEGGSQETQYF. The CDR3 DNA follows: TGTGCCTGGAGTGAGGGGGGTTCACAAGAGACCCAGTACTTC.

The chain carries TRBV5-1 and TRBJ2-1, with 8 bases lining up with TRBD2. Germline assignment: CDR1 SGHRS and CDR2 YFSETQ. The length of the CDR3 is 14 residues. Germline trimming cut 2 bases from V and 7 bases from J; bases unmatched to any gene: 5. The DNA of the CDR3 is TGCGCCAGCAGCTTAGCTAGCGGGCAGAATGAGCAGTTCTTC. It yields the protein CASSLASGQNEQFF.

CDR3 residues: CASSLEGQTGQPQHF. The CDR3 DNA reads TGTGCCAGCAGCTTGGAGGGACAGACGGGACAGCCCCAGCATTTT. The rearrangement links TRBV5-5 to TRBJ1-5; TRBD1 aligns across 7 bases. Germline values: CDR1 SGHKS, CDR2 YYEKEE (reference sequence). CDR3 length: 15 residues. Trimming at V came to 0 bases and at J to 7 bases, leaving 7 bases not matched to a gene.

J is TRBJ1-1 and V is TRBV19; D is unresolved. Looked up from germline, CDR1 is LNHDA and CDR2 is SQIVND (reference sequence). Trimming pared 7 bases from V and 1 base from J, leaving 10 bases between. This CDR3 has 13 residues. The CDR3 protein is CASKESPNTEAFF. The CDR3 DNA sequence: TGTGCCAGTAAAGAGAGCCCGAACACTGAAGCTTTCTTT. The full variable domain, rest sourced from reference TRBV19 and TRBJ1-1, is DGGITQSPKYLFRKEGQNVTLSCEQNLNHDAMYWYRQDPGQGLRLIYYSQIVNDFQKGDIAEGYSVSREKKESFPLTVTSAQKNPTAFYLCASKESPNTEAFFGQGTRLTVV.

The chain carries TRBV6-5 and TRBJ1-2, with TRBD1 matching over 7 bases. This CDR3 comprises 14 residues. Germline lookup yields CDR1 MNHEY and CDR2 SVGAGI. Trimming took 8 bases from V and 4 from J; bases not matched to a gene: 10. CDR3 residues: CASGRQGLSYGYTF. CDR3 coding DNA: TGTGCCAGCGGACGACAGGGTCTGAGCTATGGCTACACCTTC.

This clone is a singleton in its sample. The chain has TRBV10-3 and TRBJ2-2, with D perhaps TRBD2 (6 bases). Trimming removed 0 bases from V and 2 bases from J, with 10 bases in between. The germline gives CDR1 ENHRY, CDR2 SYGVKD. The CDR3 consists of 16 residues. The CDR3 loop reads CAISESMRDNTGELFF. DNA for the CDR3: TGTGCCATCAGTGAGTCGATGCGGGATAACACCGGGGAGCTGTTTTTT.

The chain couples TRBV5-4 to TRBJ2-3; D assignment may be TRBD1 or TRBD2 (5 bases each). The CDR3 spans 14 residues. With 3 bases removed from V and 4 bases from J, the gap between germline ends came to 12 bases. CDR1 SGHNT and CDR2 YYREEE come from the germline V gene (reference sequence). The CDR3 nucleotides read TGTGCCAGCAGCTCCCCGAGGGGCGCAGATACGCAGTATTTT. This sequence encodes CASSSPRGADTQYF.

This clone was seen repeatedly, ten times or more. The chain couples TRBV6-4 to TRBJ2-1; D is unresolved. Germline V CDR1 and CDR2: MRHNA, SNTAGT. CDR3 length equals 13 residues. Trimming removed 0 bases from V and 10 bases from J, with 10 bases in between. CDR3 in amino acids: CASSDSLGREQFF. CDR3 in DNA: TGTGCCAGCAGTGACTCCCTTGGACGCGAGCAGTTCTTC.

The chain carries TRBV9 and TRBJ2-2, with 15 bases lining up with TRBD2. V shed 3 bases and J 8 bases; nucleotides not matched to a gene: 2. The germline V gene encodes CDR1 SGDLS and CDR2 YYNGEE. The length of the CDR3 is 15 residues. CDR3 nucleotide sequence: TGTGCCAGCAGCGCTGGGACTAGCGGGAGGGGGGAGCTGTTTTTT. Protein product: CASSAGTSGRGELFF.

The chain employs TRBV12-5 and TRBJ2-1; the D gene could be TRBD1 or TRBD2 (6 bases each). Trimming left V 2 bases short and J 4 bases short, with 12 bases between. The CDR3 sequence is 15 residues long. CDR1 and CDR2 from the germline V gene are LGHNT and FRNRAP. The CDR3 loop is CASGLSRGLYNEQFF. For the CDR3, the DNA is TGTGCTAGTGGTTTGTCCCGGGGGCTGTACAATGAGCAGTTCTTC.

This clone turned up a few times. V is TRBV27 and J is TRBJ1-2, with D perhaps TRBD1 (5 bases). The V gene's germline CDR1 is MNHEY and CDR2 SMNVEV (reference sequence). The ends were cut back, 0 bases at V and 8 bases at J, with 10 bases in the middle. The length of the CDR3 is 13 residues. In DNA form, the CDR3 reads TGTGCCAGCAGTTTATCGGGGGGAGGCGGCTACACCTTC. Encoded protein: CASSLSGGGGYTF.

This rearrangement joins TRBV2 to TRBJ2-2; TRBD2 agrees at 10 bases. V lost 2 bases and J lost 5; bases outside the gene matches: 2. Germline values: CDR1 SNHLY, CDR2 FYNNEI. CDR3 length equals 15 residues. The CDR3 sequence is CASSEQREGTGELFF. The CDR3 coding sequence is TGTGCCAGCAGTGAACAGCGGGAGGGAACCGGGGAGCTGTTTTTT.

V is TRBV27 and J is TRBJ1-2, with D unclear. The CDR3 totals 13 residues. CDR1 MNHEY and CDR2 SMNVEV come from the germline V gene (reference sequence). V lost 5 bases to trimming and J lost 5 bases, with 12 bases between them. Written as DNA, the CDR3 is TGTGCCAGCAGTCGCGGCTCAGGTTATGGCTACACCTTC. Its protein product is CASSRGSGYGYTF.

Concerning this clone itself: The junction shows a germline mismatch at one end, possibly a read error. Other DNA sequences of this sample code for an identical CDR3. The chain has TRBV6-5 and TRBJ1-1; no definite D call. Germline loops: CDR1 MNHEY, CDR2 SVGAGI. This CDR3 region has 16 residues. The CDR3 nucleotides are TGCGCCAGCAGTTACACATCAACAGTGAGGAACACTGAAGCTTTCTTT. This sequence encodes CASSYTSTVRNTEAFF.

The V call is TRBV11-3, the J call TRBJ2-2; 9 nucleotides agree with TRBD1. Germline CDR1 and CDR2: SGHNT and YENEEA. The CDR3 runs to 17 residues. V shed 8 bases, J shed 4 bases, and the junction held 14 bases outside the gene matches. CDR3 in DNA: TGTGCCAGCGGCCCGGGACAGGGAGTCCGGGGCACCGGGGAGCTGTTTTTT. Translating it yields CASGPGQGVRGTGELFF.

This clone was counted only a few times. The gene calls are TRBV19 and TRBJ1-5; D uncertain. V was cut by 2 bases and J by 0 bases, with 2 bases left in between. CDR1 LNHDA and CDR2 SQIVND come from the germline V gene (reference sequence). The CDR3 contains 13 residues. As DNA, the CDR3 is TGTGCCAGTAGTATAAGTAGCAATCAGCCCCAGCATTTT. Protein: CASSISSNQPQHF.

The J gene is TRBJ2-7, the V gene TRBV7-9; 7 positions agree with TRBD2. This CDR3 has 16 amino acids. The V and J ends lost 5 bases and 0 bases, in that order; junction bases with no gene match: 10. The V gene's germline CDR1 is SEHNR and CDR2 FQNEAQ (reference sequence). CDR3 region: CASSLGGAVGSYEQYF. The DNA for the CDR3 is TGTGCCAGCAGCCTGGGAGGGGCGGTCGGCTCCTACGAGCAGTACTTC. Full variable domain (missing parts from reference TRBV7-9 and TRBJ2-7): DTGVSQNPRHKITKRGQNVTFRCDPISEHNRLYWYRQTLGQGPEFLTYFQNEAQLEKSRLLSDRFSAERPKGSFSTLEIQRTEQGDSAMYLCASSLGGAVGSYEQYFGPGTRLTVT.

The chain joins TRBV6-6 to TRBJ1-5; 7 bases map to TRBD1. The V gene end was trimmed by 3 bases and the J gene end by 4 bases; junction bases not matched to a gene: 6. Germline V gene sequence: CDR1 MNHNY, CDR2 SVGAGI (reference sequence). The CDR3 totals 15 residues. Written as DNA, the CDR3 is TGTGCCAGCAGTTATCGGGCAGGGGGAAATCAGCCCCAGCATTTT. Protein: CASSYRAGGNQPQHF.

The CDR3 DNA sequence: TGTGCCAGCAGCAAAGCCGGGACAAGACCCTACGAGCAGTACTTC. Residues: CASSKAGTRPYEQYF. This chain connects TRBV9 to TRBJ2-7; a possible D gene is TRBD1 (6 bases). The ends were cut back, 4 bases at V and 2 bases at J, with 16 bases in the middle. This CDR3 is built from 15 residues. Looked up from germline, CDR1 is SGDLS and CDR2 is YYNGEE.

This rearrangement joins TRBV11-3 to TRBJ2-1; D tentatively fits TRBD1 or TRBD2 (5 bases each). V was pared by 1 base and J by 2 bases, with 6 bases between. Germline-derived CDR1 and CDR2 are SGHNT and YENEEA. The CDR3 has 14 residues. The CDR3 DNA sequence: TGTGCCAGCAGCTTAGGGGGGACCTACAATGAGCAGTTCTTC. Translating it yields CASSLGGTYNEQFF.